A selection of T cell receptor beta chains follows, all from one sample in a study of regulatory T cells in long-lasting Graves disease. TCRdb re-analysed the multiplex PCR reads in MiXCR, keeping a single row per CDR3 protein. The table shows under 500,000 distinct CDR3 sequences, with roughly 15% occurring only once. The sample also formed part of further work on T cells in Graves' hyperthyroidism and ophthalmopathy.

Sequencing used peripheral blood mononuclear cells (PBMCs), obtained at new diagnosis, from a patient treated with antithyroid drugs. The receptors derive from a woman in her twenties or thirties with Graves disease. The CDR3 runs from the conserved cysteine through the conserved F or W. D genes are given only for firm matches. Expanded clones get a size class; other rows say once, few or many, or leave the size out.

j_call clone_size v_call d_call cdr3_aa cdr3_nt
TRBJ1-2 NA TRBV4-3 NA CASSQSSAVRVGYTF TGCGCCAGCAGCCAATCTTCGGCGGTCCGAGTTGGCTACACCTTC
TRBJ2-7 many TRBV28 NA CASGLAAYEQYF TGTGCCAGCGGCTTAGCGGCGTACGAGCAGTACTTC
TRBJ2-1 many TRBV5-1 TRBD1 CASSYGQGSYNEQFF TGCGCCAGCAGCTACGGACAGGGTTCCTACAATGAGCAGTTCTTC
TRBJ1-1 few TRBV13 NA CASSLGAPSTEAFF TGTGCCAGCAGCTTAGGGGCCCCGTCCACTGAAGCTTTCTTT
TRBJ1-5 many TRBV28 TRBD1 CASSGARGRLQPQHF TGTGCCAGCAGTGGGGCAAGGGGGCGCCTTCAGCCCCAGCATTTT
TRBJ2-3 many TRBV28 NA CASSLWVGGDTQYF TGTGCCAGCAGTTTGTGGGTTGGGGGAGATACGCAGTATTTT
TRBJ1-6 few TRBV9 NA CASSVEGTGPSPLHF TGTGCCAGCAGCGTAGAGGGGACGGGCCCTTCACCCCTCCACTTT
TRBJ1-1 NA TRBV28 NA CASSWGAAGSNTEAFF TGTGCCAGCAGTTGGGGGGCAGCGGGATCGAACACTGAAGCTTTCTTT
TRBJ2-7 NA TRBV19 TRBD1 CASSRDRGCEQYF TGTGCCAGTAGCCGTGACAGGGGGTGCGAGCAGTACTTC
TRBJ2-3 NA TRBV18 NA CASSSSVLGDTQYF TGTGCCAGCTCATCTTCTGTTTTGGGAGATACGCAGTATTTT
TRBJ1-1 many TRBV28 TRBD1 CASSWTGVASTEAFF TGTGCCAGCAGTTGGACAGGGGTGGCGAGTACTGAAGCTTTCTTT
TRBJ1-1 many TRBV11-2 NA CASSLDRRKNTEAFF TGTGCCAGCAGCTTAGATCGACGCAAGAACACTGAAGCTTTCTTT
TRBJ2-1 many TRBV20-1 TRBD2 CSDRGRASEQFF TGCAGTGACCGCGGGAGGGCCAGTGAGCAGTTCTTC
TRBJ2-1 many TRBV11-3 NA CASSSNFQGYNEQFF TGTGCCAGCAGCTCGAATTTTCAGGGGTACAATGAGCAGTTCTTC
TRBJ2-3 NA TRBV10-3 NA CAISESRRPDTQYF TGTGCCATCAGTGAGTCGAGGAGACCAGATACGCAGTATTTT
TRBJ2-1 few TRBV4-1 TRBD1 CASSHIQGTRHNEQFF TGTGCCAGCAGCCATATACAGGGGACCCGCCACAATGAGCAGTTCTTC
TRBJ2-1 many TRBV6-5 NA CASSYFTGNSYNEQFF TGTGCCAGCAGTTATTTCACCGGGAACTCCTACAATGAGCAGTTCTTC
TRBJ1-2 few TRBV9 NA CASRAPWGERGYTF TGTGCCAGCAGAGCCCCCTGGGGGGAGCGCGGCTACACCTTC
TRBJ2-7 many TRBV20-1 TRBD2 CSARGSSGRFYEQYF TGCAGTGCTAGAGGGAGTAGCGGGAGGTTCTACGAGCAGTACTTC
TRBJ2-3 few TRBV9 TRBD2 CASSPTSEILDTQYF TGTGCCAGCAGCCCAACTAGCGAAATCTTGGATACGCAGTATTTT
TRBJ2-7 many TRBV20-1 NA CSARSGSSYEQYF TGCAGTGCTAGGAGCGGAAGCTCCTACGAGCAGTACTTC
TRBJ2-1 many TRBV28 NA CASSSDYLTGEYGEQFF TGTGCCAGCAGTTCCGATTACTTAACCGGGGAGTACGGTGAGCAGTTCTTC
TRBJ2-7 few TRBV11-3 TRBD2 CASSLIKLGGSGRCYEQYF TGTGCCAGCAGCTTAATAAAACTAGGTGGTAGCGGGAGGTGTTACGAGCAGTACTTC
TRBJ2-3 NA TRBV12-3/TRBV12-4 TRBD2 CASSPGGAGMDTQYF TGTGCCAGCAGTCCCGGGGGGGCGGGGATGGATACGCAGTATTTT
TRBJ1-1 many TRBV20-1 NA CSARGGPARTEAFF TGCAGTGCTAGAGGGGGGCCGGCGAGGACTGAAGCTTTCTTT
TRBJ1-2 NA TRBV4-3 NA CASSQDLRARAGYTF TGCGCCAGCAGCCAAGACTTGAGGGCCAGGGCTGGCTACACCTTC
TRBJ1-1 many TRBV6-1 TRBD1 CASSLPGQGSTEAFF TGTGCCAGCAGCCTACCGGGACAGGGGAGCACTGAAGCTTTCTTT
TRBJ2-2 few TRBV5-1 NA CASTELGLNTGELFF TGCGCCAGCACCGAACTGGGACTCAACACCGGGGAGCTGTTTTTT
TRBJ2-1 NA TRBV29-1 TRBD1 CRVKTGTGAPYNEQFF TGCAGGGTGAAGACCGGGACAGGCGCGCCCTACAATGAGCAGTTCTTC
TRBJ1-4 few TRBV6-1 TRBD1 CASKDRAANEKLFF TGTGCCAGCAAAGACAGGGCGGCTAATGAAAAACTGTTTTTT
TRBJ2-1 many TRBV6-2/TRBV6-3 NA CASSAKGGGDNEQFF TGTGCCAGCAGCGCTAAGGGGGGAGGGGACAATGAGCAGTTCTTC
TRBJ1-2 many TRBV7-2 NA CASSLGGSPYGYTF TGTGCCAGCAGCTTAGGGGGCAGCCCCTATGGCTACACCTTC
TRBJ2-1 few TRBV7-9 NA CASSLGLRGGLQAYEQFF TGTGCCAGCAGCTTAGGCCTTCGGGGTGGCCTCCAGGCATATGAGCAGTTCTTC
TRBJ1-1 many TRBV24-1 NA CATSEGSEAFF TGTGCCACCAGTGAGGGGTCTGAAGCTTTCTTT
TRBJ1-3 NA TRBV25-1 TRBD1 CASSEIGTGQGTIYF TGTGCCAGCAGTGAAATCGGGACAGGGCAAGGCACCATATATTTT
TRBJ2-1 many TRBV7-2 NA CASSLDIVVNNEQFF TGTGCCAGCAGCTTAGATATAGTTGTGAACAATGAGCAGTTCTTC
TRBJ2-1 many TRBV20-1 TRBD2 CSAHTLKPPILAGGTSSYNEQFF TGCAGTGCTCACACCTTGAAACCGCCGATACTAGCGGGAGGGACCTCCTCCTACAATGAGCAGTTCTTC
TRBJ2-2 many TRBV6-1 TRBD2 CASSPREVPTGELFF TGTGCCAGCAGTCCCCGGGAGGTACCCACCGGGGAGCTGTTTTTT
TRBJ2-7 many TRBV6-1 TRBD1 CASTPGDRSYEQYF TGTGCCAGCACTCCTGGGGACAGATCCTACGAGCAGTACTTC
TRBJ2-7 many TRBV6-5 TRBD1 CASSYSPGQGAHEQYF TGTGCCAGCAGTTACTCCCCTGGACAGGGGGCCCACGAGCAGTACTTC
TRBJ2-1 many TRBV24-1 TRBD1 CATSDMTGGSYNEQFF TGTGCCACCAGTGATATGACAGGGGGATCCTACAATGAGCAGTTCTTC
TRBJ1-1 many TRBV6-1 NA CASNRGTKGEAFF TGTGCCAGCAATCGGGGGACCAAGGGTGAAGCTTTCTTT
TRBJ2-2 NA TRBV10-2 TRBD2 CASRVQGGVTGELFF TGCGCCAGCAGAGTTCAGGGAGGGGTCACCGGGGAGCTGTTTTTT
TRBJ1-2 few TRBV4-1 NA CASSFRPGRSEEYYGYTF TGCGCCAGCAGCTTTCGTCCGGGACGATCCGAGGAATACTATGGCTACACCTTC
TRBJ1-2 NA TRBV27 NA CASSLRGAQYGYTF TGTGCCAGCAGTTTGCGAGGGGCGCAATACGGCTACACCTTC
TRBJ1-3 NA TRBV19 NA CASSIRGRGRLNTIYF TGTGCCAGTAGTATAAGGGGCCGAGGAAGATTGAACACCATATATTTT
TRBJ2-1 many TRBV15 NA CATSLSTRRVIDYNEQFF TGTGCCACCAGCCTTTCGACTCGAAGGGTTATTGACTACAATGAGCAGTTCTTC
TRBJ1-1 NA TRBV3-1 NA CASSQEARGPEAFF TGTGCCAGCAGCCAAGAAGCCAGGGGCCCTGAAGCTTTCTTT
TRBJ2-1 many TRBV7-2 NA CASSLEGLDEQFF TGTGCCAGCAGCTTAGAGGGCCTGGATGAGCAGTTCTTC
TRBJ2-3 many TRBV20-1 NA CSASYKKDWSTDTQYF TGCAGTGCTAGTTATAAAAAGGACTGGAGCACAGATACGCAGTATTTT
TRBJ1-5 few TRBV19 NA CASIDLTRPSNQPQHF TGTGCCAGTATCGATCTGACACGTCCCAGCAATCAGCCCCAGCATTTT